This T cell receptor (beta chain) came from a study of blood T cell repertoires in COVID-19. As for the study in general: Samples came from the United States, Italy and Spain, spanning acute and convalescent COVID-19. Nucleic acid was either cDNA or gDNA, and it came from T cells, B-cell-depleted T cells, or PBMCs.

CDR1 LNHDA and CDR2 SQIVND come from the germline V gene (reference sequence). V gave up 7 bases and J gave up 7 bases; unmatched junction bases: 14. This CDR3 is built from 16 residues. Study processing details: Estimated nucleated cell counts came from reference gene primer amplification. Here immunoSEQ multiplex PCR was the method, and the copy in TCRdb shows in-frame clones only, minus some. Clone size and the V and J calls come from that table; the DNA yielded D and trimming. The table has about 73,000 clones, 65% to 85% seen once. The source is a woman aged 55-69 years with acute or convalescent COVID-19. The sequenced material came from peripheral blood. The chain couples TRBV19 to TRBJ2-1, with 9 bases lining up with TRBD1. The CDR3, as DNA: TGTGCCAGTAAAGTTGGAGGGACAGGGTGGGGGAATGAGCAGTTCTTC. This gives the protein CASKVGGTGWGNEQFF.